Listed here is a single T cell receptor beta chain. At least ten counts were recorded for this clonotype. Its antigen has not been determined. No quality values exist for individual bases; no much larger clone is one base distant. cDNA was synthesized by template-switch 5'RACE using a primer with a 10-nucleotide random unique molecular identifier that tagged each TCR transcript. Over 160 million TCR-beta sequences, covering 15-18 subjects, were produced in each sequencing run. Total RNA was extracted with the RNeasy kit. The KAPA Real-time Library Amplification kit was used to amplify TCR-beta VDJ regions with primers targeting the TCR constant region and the 5'RACE anchor. Sample indexes and Illumina adaptors were added in a first PCR, after which library yield was increased in a second PCR. The roughly 650 bp TCR product was size-selected on a 2% E-gel SizeSelection system after Ampure bead purification. Before pooling, library quality was assessed on a Bioanalyzer, concentration was determined with Qubit, and library quantification was performed with the Kapa Library Quantification kit. Libraries were sequenced paired-end 2 x 150 bp on an Illumina HiSeq 2500. To increase sequence diversity, about 25-31% phiX was spiked into each library pool. The paper's data handling went like this. The UMI-based MiGEC pipeline processed quality-filtered reads and removed over 80% of raw TCR sequences during error correction. VDJ genes were aligned to IMGT germline references, and each clonotype was defined by a unique CDR3 amino acid sequence together with V-J genes. Clonal expansion, Shannon diversity, and CDR3 relatedness (CalcPairwiseDistances, ClusterSamples) were evaluated with VDJtools, and phylogenetic trees were built with CLCbio workbench. Expanded clones were defined as having at least 8 unique UMIs, based on coefficient-of-variation modelling across technical triplicates. TCRdb trimmed the raw reads at Q25, called clones with MiXCR and kept productive beta chains. Entries are consolidated by CDR3 protein sequence, retaining the most common genes and DNA. The V and J calls, along with clone size, are taken from TCRdb and not from the paper's own processing. Counted in this sample were 80,000 to 85,000 distinct CDR3 sequences; just over 2.5% of them appeared once. About 1.1% of the sample is in the top ten clones.

Unsorted PBMC libraries were generated from 2 million PBMCs stored in RNAlater at -80 °C until RNA extraction. Multiple sclerosis patients were enrolled in a US clinical protocol evaluating disease progression by magnetic resonance imaging. Peripheral blood underwent Ficoll-Hypaque density gradient centrifugation to isolate PBMCs, which were then cryopreserved in liquid nitrogen. The data stem from a study of neurological immune-mediated disorders (dated by TCRdb to the late 2010s). Regarding the complete study: Among the 35 or so multiple sclerosis patients, relapsing-remitting MS was present in roughly 30 and secondary progressive MS was present in 3. Using UMI-based sequencing, the study compared peripheral blood TCR-beta repertoires from patients with HTLV-I-associated myelopathy (HAM/TSP), patients with multiple sclerosis, and healthy controls. Of the 65 to 70 subjects in the cohort, roughly 14 were HAM/TSP patients, some 35 were multiple sclerosis patients, and about 20 were healthy controls. Longitudinal samples, technical triplicates and paired sorted CD4+ and CD8+ T-cell subsets, alongside PBMC samples, were included among the approximately 98 TCR-beta libraries. General findings and caveats noted by the study authors: In phylogenetic analysis, the repertoires of 18 of 34 MS patients grouped into a cluster of related CDR3 sequences, which suggests a possible signature at the repertoire level. No identical CDR3 amino acid sequences were found to be shared among expanded clones across subjects, suggesting that TCR-beta repertoires were private in all groups. The highest TCR clonal expansion was observed in HAM/TSP patients, whereas the lowest was observed in MS patients, even when compared with healthy controls. No association of the MS cluster with clinical or MRI features was observed, and the need for larger cohorts was stated by the authors.

The sequenced sample was PBMCs. This TCR was recovered from a young woman with multiple sclerosis.

The base sequence is TGTGCCAGCAAGGTGGGCCCGGGAAGTGGTTACGAGCAGTACTTC. The translation is CASKVGPGSGYEQYF. Recombination joined TRBV27 with TRBJ2-7; TRBD2 is a weak D gene call, 5 bases matching. From the germline V gene (reference sequence), CDR1 is MNHEY and CDR2 is SMNVEV. From the cysteine up to the phenylalanine, the CDR3 has a length of 15 residues. Of all the DNA, just the CDR3 is kept, 45 bases in frame from base 1. V sheds 7 bases and J sheds 4 bases, leaving 20 bases between their ends.